A single sample gave rise to the 30 T cell receptor beta chains below, sequenced in a study of blood T cell repertoires in COVID-19. Data came from immunoSEQ multiplex PCR; TCRdb stores just in-frame clones and leaves some out. This table holds around 23,000 clones, approximately 86% found once. The sequencing input was peripheral blood. These receptors were taken from a human donor with acute or convalescent COVID-19. The donor label of this sample is uncertain.

This clone was counted a single time. The gene calls are TRBV6-5 and TRBJ2-7; 7 bases fit TRBD2. The germline CDR1 and CDR2 sequences are MNHEY and SVGAGI. J gave up 1 base and V 0 bases, and 6 bases lay outside the gene matches. This CDR3 comprises 16 residues. In nucleotides, the CDR3 is TGTGCCAGCAGTTACTCGATTGGGGGGGGGTCCTACGAGCAGTACTTC. Its translation is CASSYSIGGGSYEQYF.

The chain combines TRBV7-9 with TRBJ1-1, with 9 bases matching TRBD1. Germline CDR1 and CDR2: SEHNR and FQNEAQ (reference sequence). V lost 7 bases to trimming and J lost 4 bases; unmatched junction nucleotides: 10. The CDR3 has 15 amino acids. The CDR3 DNA follows: TGTGCCAGCACCAGACGCACAGGGGGCTCCACTGAAGCTTTCTTT. Translated: CASTRRTGGSTEAFF. The full variable domain, with the rest looked up from reference TRBV7-9 and TRBJ1-1, is DTGVSQNPRHKITKRGQNVTFRCDPISEHNRLYWYRQTLGQGPEFLTYFQNEAQLEKSRLLSDRFSAERPKGSFSTLEIQRTEQGDSAMYLCASTRRTGGSTEAFFGQGTRLTVV.

The J gene is TRBJ1-6, the V gene TRBV7-8; possible D gene TRBD1, 6 bases. Trimming removed 5 bases from V and 7 bases from J, with 24 bases in between. The CDR3 sequence is 18 residues long. Germline V gene data show CDR1 as SGHVS and CDR2 as FQNEAQ. DNA for the CDR3: TGTGCCAGCAGCCTAACACGTTCATCAGGGGTTAGCAATTCACCCCTCCACTTT. Translating it yields CASSLTRSSGVSNSPLHF.

The table lists this clone with a count of one. This chain links TRBV5-1 with TRBJ2-5; a weak D match, TRBD1 (5 bases). The CDR3 spans 15 residues. V lost 0 bases, J lost 1 base, and 10 bases lay in between. CDR1 and CDR2 from the germline V gene are SGHRS and YFSETQ. CDR3 amino acids: CASSLVGTGQETQYF. The CDR3 nucleotides read TGCGCCAGCAGCTTGGTTGGAACAGGCCAAGAGACCCAGTACTTC.

This chain joins TRBV27 and TRBJ2-4; 9 nucleotides agree with TRBD1. Losses at the gene ends were 7 bases for V and 1 base for J; bases not matched to a gene: 11. The germline CDR1 and CDR2 sequences are MNHEY and SMNVEV (reference sequence). The CDR3 is 17 amino acids. The CDR3 bases are TGTGCCAGCATGGGGACAGGGTCTTGGATCGCCAAAAACATTCAGTACTTC. Amino acid sequence: CASMGTGSWIAKNIQYF.

J is TRBJ2-1 and V is TRBV5-4; 7 nucleotides match TRBD1. With 1 base clipped from V and 14 bases from J, the junction kept 12 bases outside the gene matches. The germline gives CDR1 SGHNT, CDR2 YYREEE (reference sequence). This CDR3 is built from 14 residues. The CDR3 DNA reads TGTGCCAGCAGCTTGAGGCAGGGGGACGGCGATAAGTTCTTC. Translation: CASSLRQGDGDKFF.

The V gene is TRBV7-2, the J gene TRBJ1-2, with a weak D call TRBD1 (6 bases). V was trimmed by 1 base and J by 0 bases, leaving 6 bases between them. This CDR3 has 14 amino acids. The germline V gene encodes CDR1 SGHTA and CDR2 FQGNSA. The CDR3 coding sequence is TGTGCCAGCAGCTTAGGGACAGCTAACTATGGCTACACCTTC. It is translated as CASSLGTANYGYTF.

This chain uses TRBV5-5 with TRBJ2-1, with D tentatively TRBD2 (6 bases). V was clipped by 2 bases and J by 0 bases, with 15 bases between them. CDR1 and CDR2 from the germline V gene are SGHKS and YYEKEE (reference sequence). This CDR3 is 17 amino acids long. Here the CDR3 reads CASSFSQPGSSYNEQFF. The CDR3, as DNA: TGTGCCAGCAGCTTTTCACAACCCGGGAGCTCCTACAATGAGCAGTTCTTC.

The V and J genes are TRBV9 and TRBJ2-5; 12 nucleotides agree with TRBD2. Germline V gene data show CDR1 as SGDLS and CDR2 as YYNGEE. The trim removed 4 bases at V and 5 bases at J, leaving 3 bases unmatched. The CDR3 sequence is 14 residues long. The CDR3 here is CASSPGLAGETQYF. In DNA form, the CDR3 reads TGTGCCAGCAGCCCTGGACTAGCGGGGGAGACCCAGTACTTC.

The gene calls are TRBV3-1 (or the pseudogene TRBV3-2) and TRBJ1-4, with 7 bases matching TRBD1. CDR1 and CDR2 (germline): LGHDT, YNNKEL (reference sequence). CDR3 size: 15 residues. J lost 5 bases, V lost 0 bases, and 3 bases had no gene match. CDR3 sequence (DNA): TGTGCCAGCAGCCAAGACAGGGGGGAGAATGAAAAACTGTTTTTT. It translates to CASSQDRGENEKLFF.

V usage is TRBV9 and J usage is TRBJ2-3; a possible D gene is TRBD2 (7 bases). CDR3 size: 18 residues. Germline values: CDR1 SGDLS, CDR2 YYNGEE. The V end lost 4 bases, the J end lost 5 bases, and 26 bases lay between the germline ends. The CDR3 sequence is CASSPEGGGGSVGDTQYF. The CDR3 nucleotides read TGTGCCAGCAGCCCCGAGGGGGGGGGCGGGAGCGTCGGAGATACGCAGTATTTT.

This clone was counted once. This rearrangement joins TRBV29-1 to TRBJ2-2; 7 bases agree with TRBD2. The CDR3 sequence is 13 residues long. Trimming removed 8 bases from V and 0 bases from J; junction bases left unmatched: 3. The germline V gene encodes CDR1 SQVTM and CDR2 ANQGSEA. The CDR3 reads CSLGGANTGELFF. Written as DNA, the CDR3 is TGCAGCCTGGGGGGGGCGAACACCGGGGAGCTGTTTTTT.

The chain joins TRBV6-5 to TRBJ1-1, with D possibly matching TRBD1 (5 bases). Trimming stripped 9 bases from V and 4 bases from J, with 15 bases between. The CDR3 covers 13 residues. CDR1 and CDR2 (germline): MNHEY, SVGAGI. CDR3 amino acids: CASWSQGGTEAFF. The CDR3 nucleotides read TGTGCCAGTTGGAGTCAGGGAGGCACTGAAGCTTTCTTT.

The rearrangement joins TRBV7-3 to TRBJ2-1; a weak D match, TRBD2 (5 bases). V lost 2 bases to trimming and J lost 7 bases, with 9 bases between them. This CDR3 region has 13 residues. Germline V gives CDR1 SGHTA, CDR2 FQGTGA. In DNA, the CDR3 is TGTGCCAGCAGCTTAGGGAGTGGAAATGAGCAGTTCTTC. As protein: CASSLGSGNEQFF.

This chain joins TRBV6-5 and TRBJ1-1; a possible D gene is TRBD1 (5 bases). This CDR3 contains 13 residues. Germline V gives CDR1 MNHEY, CDR2 SVGAGI. V lost 10 bases to trimming and J lost 4 bases, with 16 bases between them. CDR3 loop: CATHLRGGTEAFF. CDR3 nucleotide sequence: TGTGCCACCCACTTAAGGGGAGGCACTGAAGCTTTCTTT.

The rearrangement links TRBV5-1 to TRBJ2-1; D gene ambiguous. The CDR3 runs 13 residues. Germline V lookup: CDR1 SGHRS, CDR2 YFSETQ. V lost 1 base and J 9 bases, leaving 11 bases between the germline ends. For the CDR3, the DNA is TGCGCCAGCAGCTTGATAAGAGGTAGTGAGCAGTTCTTC. This codes for CASSLIRGSEQFF.

The chain employs TRBV19 and TRBJ1-4; D unclear. V lost 7 bases to trimming and J lost 3 bases, with 6 bases between them. The CDR3 runs 12 residues. From germline, CDR1 is LNHDA and CDR2 SQIVND (reference sequence). This chain's CDR3 is CASNAANEKLFF. The CDR3 DNA reads TGTGCCAGTAACGCAGCTAATGAAAAACTGTTTTTT.

The rearrangement links TRBV5-4 to TRBJ2-4; 10 positions agree with TRBD2. Trimming removed 4 bases from V and 7 bases from J; junction bases left unmatched: 11. The CDR3 is 16 residues long. Germline CDR1 reads SGHNT; CDR2 reads YYREEE (reference sequence). This CDR3 reads CASSRAAGGLANIQYF. CDR3 nucleotides: TGTGCCAGCAGCCGGGCAGCGGGGGGGCTTGCGAACATTCAGTACTTC.

The genes are TRBV6-5 and TRBJ2-3, with TRBD1 as a possible D gene (6 bases). The length of the CDR3 is 13 residues. Between the trimmed V and J ends, which lost 6 bases and 1 base, there was a span of 8 bases. Germline lookup yields CDR1 MNHEY and CDR2 SVGAGI. In DNA, the CDR3 is TGTGCCAGCAGGTCAGGGGGCACAGATACGCAGTATTTT. It specifies CASRSGGTDTQYF.

This chain links TRBV5-6 with TRBJ1-1; 7 bases match TRBD1. The junction had 11 bases not matched to a gene; V was cut back by 4 bases and J by 2 bases. The CDR3 contains 16 residues. Germline V CDR1 and CDR2: SGHDT, YYEEEE. In DNA form, the CDR3 reads TGTGCCAGCAGCGCGGGTACAGGGGCGTCCAACACTGAAGCTTTCTTT. Translated: CASSAGTGASNTEAFF.

The V and J genes are TRBV9 and TRBJ1-2; D remains unclear. The CDR3 is 16 amino acids. V lost 4 bases and J 8 bases, leaving 24 bases between the germline ends. Germline-derived CDR1 and CDR2 are SGDLS and YYNGEE. The CDR3, as DNA: TGTGCCAGCAGCCGACCCTCCGGGAGCCTAACTAAAGGCTACACCTTC. It specifies CASSRPSGSLTKGYTF.

This chain joins TRBV29-1 and TRBJ1-4; D gene uncertain. V lost 6 bases to trimming and J lost 7 bases, with 9 bases between them. Germline CDR1 SQVTM, CDR2 ANQGSEA. The CDR3 totals 11 residues. CDR3 in amino acids: CSVDSGEKLFF. CDR3 coding DNA: TGCAGCGTCGATTCGGGTGAAAAACTGTTTTTT.

The V and J genes are TRBV6-5 and TRBJ1-5; perhaps TRBD1 as D (5 bases). In germline, CDR1 is MNHEY, CDR2 SVGAGI. The V and J ends lost 6 bases and 3 bases respectively, with 9 bases between them. This CDR3 spans 13 amino acids. As DNA, the CDR3 is TGTGCCAGCAGGGACACAGTCAATCAGCCCCAGCATTTT. This gives the protein CASRDTVNQPQHF.

This chain joins TRBV6-6 and TRBJ1-4; 8 bases map to TRBD1. In germline, CDR1 is MNHNY, CDR2 SVGAGI (reference sequence). The CDR3 length is 14 residues. V lost 6 bases and J lost 4; bases outside the gene matches: 4. The CDR3 DNA sequence: TGTGCCAGCAGATTTGGACAGGGTAATGAAAAACTGTTTTTT. It translates to CASRFGQGNEKLFF.

The CDR3 sequence: CASSPLLAGRRETQYF. CDR3 nucleotides: TGTGCCAGTAGCCCCCTCCTGGCGGGAAGGCGTGAGACCCAGTACTTC. The chain joins TRBV19 to TRBJ2-5; D is perhaps TRBD2 (6 bases). Germline CDR1 reads LNHDA; CDR2 reads SQIVND (reference sequence). The CDR3 loop spans 16 amino acids. Trimming cost V 6 bases and J 5 bases, with 22 bases left between them.

This chain connects TRBV3-1 (or the pseudogene TRBV3-2) to TRBJ1-6; D unclear. Germline V gene sequence: CDR1 LGHDT, CDR2 YNNKEL (reference sequence). Trimming left V 3 bases short and J 7 bases short, with 10 bases between. The CDR3 length is 14 residues. The chain's CDR3 is CASSHSTGNSPLHF. The CDR3 nucleotides are TGTGCCAGCAGCCATTCAACGGGAAATTCACCCCTCCACTTT.

The sample holds one count of this clone. The chain is built from TRBV6-5 and TRBJ1-2; D ambiguous. Germline-derived CDR1 and CDR2 are MNHEY and SVGAGI. The CDR3 is 12 amino acids. The V end was cut by 8 bases, the J end by 7 bases, with 14 bases between. The CDR3 loop reads CASCTRVGGYTF. In nucleotides, the CDR3 is TGTGCCAGCTGCACTAGGGTTGGTGGCTACACCTTC.

The rearrangement uses TRBV18 and TRBJ1-2; 9 nucleotides line up with TRBD1. Trimming took 0 bases from V and 1 from J; bases not matched to a gene: 0. The CDR3 covers 15 residues. CDR1 KGHSH and CDR2 LQKENI come from the germline V gene. The CDR3 DNA sequence: TGTGCCAGCTCACCACCGGACAGGGGTAACTATGGCTACACCTTC. This gives the protein CASSPPDRGNYGYTF.

This chain links TRBV19 with TRBJ2-1; 12 nucleotides match TRBD2. In germline, CDR1 is LNHDA, CDR2 SQIVND (reference sequence). Unmatched junction bases numbered 7, after V lost 3 bases and J lost 1 base. The CDR3 extends over 18 amino acids. The CDR3 loop is CASSIQTSGGPSYNEQFF. CDR3 DNA: TGTGCCAGTAGTATTCAGACTAGCGGGGGACCTTCCTACAATGAGCAGTTCTTC.

This sequence joins TRBV4-1 and TRBJ1-1; D may be TRBD1 (6 bases). CDR1 is MGHRA and CDR2 is YSYEKL in the germline V gene. Trimming stripped 3 bases from V and 0 bases from J, with 11 bases between. This CDR3 has 15 residues. The CDR3 loop is CASSHPQGLNTEAFF. The DNA for the CDR3 is TGCGCCAGCAGCCACCCACAGGGCTTGAACACTGAAGCTTTCTTT.